A single sample gave rise to the 32 T cell receptor beta chains below, sequenced in a study of blood T cell repertoires in COVID-19 (dated by TCRdb to the early 2020s). The library was generated by the immunoSEQ multiplex PCR assay. The clones in this table, taken by TCRdb from immuneACCESS, are in-frame only. Not every clone is retained; where verified, under half of the shortfall comes from an unresolved V gene, and the cause of the rest is unknown. Recorded for this sample are about 52,000 clones; around 92% of them occurred a single time. The top ten constitute around 9% of the sample. Material for sequencing was peripheral blood. All receptors derive from a man older than 75 with active or convalescent COVID-19.

The chain combines TRBV28 with TRBJ1-5, with 8 bases identical to TRBD1. The CDR3 contains 16 residues. V lost 6 bases to trimming and J lost 7 bases; unmatched junction nucleotides: 14. Looked up from germline, CDR1 is MDHEN and CDR2 is SYDVKM. In nucleotides, the CDR3 is TGTGCCAGCAGCCTCCGACAGGGGCGTTCGGGGCAGCCCCAGCATTTT. This translates into CASSLRQGRSGQPQHF. Variable domain in full (rest from reference TRBV28 and TRBJ1-5): DVKVTQSSRYLVKRTGEKVFLECVQDMDHENMFWYRQDPGLGLRLIYFSYDVKMKEKGDIPEGYSVSREKKERFSLILESASTNQTSMYLCASSLRQGRSGQPQHFGDGTRLSIL.

The chain has TRBV18 and TRBJ2-3; TRBD2 aligns across 8 bases. The CDR3 runs to 16 residues. Germline lookup yields CDR1 KGHSH and CDR2 LQKENI. The ends lost 2 bases at V and 2 bases at J; junction bases unmatched: 6. Here the CDR3 DNA reads TGTGCCAGCTCACCAGGCAGCGGGGGACTCACAGATACGCAGTATTTT. Protein: CASSPGSGGLTDTQYF. Full variable domain (missing parts from reference TRBV18 and TRBJ2-3): NAGVMQNPRHLVRRRGQEARLRCSPMKGHSHVYWYRQLPEEGLKFMVYLQKENIIDESGMPKERFSAEFPKEGPSILRIQQVVRGDSAAYFCASSPGSGGLTDTQYFGPGTRLTVL.

V is TRBV29-1 and J is TRBJ2-1, with D tentatively TRBD2 (5 bases). The CDR3 is 13 amino acids. Trimming cost V 0 bases and J 6 bases, with 9 bases left between them. Germline assignment: CDR1 SQVTM and CDR2 ANQGSEA. The CDR3 loop is CSVEEPRGNEQFF. The CDR3 nucleotides read TGCAGCGTTGAAGAACCCCGGGGCAATGAGCAGTTCTTC.

The rearrangement joins TRBV28 to TRBJ2-7; 14 positions agree with TRBD2. The CDR3 loop spans 20 amino acids. The germline CDR1 and CDR2 sequences are MDHEN and SYDVKM. The V segment lost 7 bases and the J segment 2 bases; nucleotides outside the gene matches: 19. DNA for the CDR3: TGTGCCAGCACCGAGGGACTAGCGGGAGTCTATTTAGGGGGACCCTACGAGCAGTACTTC. This codes for CASTEGLAGVYLGGPYEQYF.

This clone was recorded a few times. The chain combines TRBV5-6 with TRBJ1-2, with TRBD1 as a possible D gene (6 bases). V was shortened by 4 bases and J by 2 bases, with 15 bases between the two germline ends. Germline-derived CDR1 and CDR2 are SGHDT and YYEEEE. The CDR3 covers 15 residues. CDR3 nucleotides: TGTGCCAGCAGCCGTGTTCCACAGGGAAACTATGGCTACACCTTC. Translation gives CASSRVPQGNYGYTF.

This rearrangement joins TRBV4-3 to TRBJ2-3; 7 bases fit TRBD1. This CDR3 is built from 14 residues. Trimming took 0 bases from V and 6 from J; bases not matched to a gene: 3. The germline V gene encodes CDR1 LGHNA and CDR2 YSLEER. The CDR3 region has the DNA TGCGCCAGCAGCCAAGATAGGGGGCAGGATACGCAGTATTTT. Translating it yields CASSQDRGQDTQYF.

The V call is TRBV10-2, the J call TRBJ2-5, with D perhaps TRBD1 (5 bases). Germline assignment: CDR1 WSHSY and CDR2 SAAADI. The CDR3 consists of 14 residues. V was cut by 6 bases and J by 4 bases, with 15 bases left in between. The CDR3 nucleotides read TGCGCCAGCAGCGAAACTCAGGGCGGAGAGACCCAGTACTTC. It codes for CASSETQGGETQYF.

The rearrangement uses TRBV5-5 and TRBJ1-2, with unresolved D. Germline loops: CDR1 SGHKS, CDR2 YYEKEE (reference sequence). The length of the CDR3 is 14 residues. Trimming pared 4 bases from V and 2 bases from J, leaving 12 bases between. CDR3 residues: CASSPVGQNYGYTF. Here the CDR3 DNA reads TGTGCCAGCAGCCCCGTGGGCCAGAACTATGGCTACACCTTC. Together with reference TRBV5-5 and TRBJ1-2, the CDR3 gives the full variable domain: DAGVTQSPTHLIKTRGQQVTLRCSPISGHKSVSWYQQVLGQGPQFIFQYYEKEERGRGNFPDRFSARQFPNYSSELNVNALLLGDSALYLCASSPVGQNYGYTFGSGTRLTVV.

As concerns this clone: One end of the junction is discordant with germline, which a read error may explain. This chain connects TRBV12-3 or TRBV12-4 to TRBJ2-7; 7 bases line up with TRBD1. The CDR3 loop spans 11 amino acids. CDR3 nucleotides: TGTGCCAGCAGCAAAGGGACAGAGGAAGTCTTC. Protein product: CASSKGTEEVF.

V is TRBV5-1 and J is TRBJ1-2; 8 nucleotides align to TRBD1. Germline V CDR1 and CDR2: SGHRS, YFSETQ. The CDR3 sequence is 15 residues long. Unmatched junction bases numbered 1, after V lost 0 bases and J lost 0 bases. CDR3 loop: CASSLDRGSNYGYTF. In DNA form, the CDR3 reads TGCGCCAGCAGCTTGGACAGGGGGTCTAACTATGGCTACACCTTC.

The J gene is TRBJ2-7, the V gene TRBV28; 8 positions agree with TRBD2. V dropped 7 bases and J dropped 2; count of bases not matched to a gene: 7. CDR3 length: 14 amino acids. The germline V gene has CDR1 MDHEN and CDR2 SYDVKM. This CDR3 reads CASMASGLAYEQYF. The CDR3 bases are TGTGCCAGCATGGCTAGCGGGTTGGCCTACGAGCAGTACTTC.

This clone was observed once. The gene calls are TRBV30 and TRBJ2-1; D might be TRBD2 (5 bases). Germline V lookup: CDR1 GTSNPN, CDR2 SVGIG (reference sequence). Trimming shortened V by 2 bases and J by 1 base, and 9 bases separated the two germline ends. This CDR3 contains 14 residues. The CDR3 loop reads CAWSPGLSYNEQFF. CDR3 bases: TGTGCCTGGAGTCCAGGACTGTCCTACAATGAGCAGTTCTTC. The entire variable domain, with the rest obtained from reference TRBV30 and TRBJ2-1, is as follows: SQTIHQWPATLVQPVGSPLSLECTVEGTSNPNLYWYRQAAGRGLQLLFYSVGIGQISSEVPQNLSASRPQDRQFILSSKKLLLSDSGFYLCAWSPGLSYNEQFFGPGTRLTVL.

J is TRBJ2-1 and V is TRBV10-1; possibly TRBD2 for D (5 bases). Germline CDR1 WNHNN, CDR2 SYGVQD (reference sequence). There are 16 residues in the CDR3. V lost 5 bases and J 4 bases, leaving 18 bases between the germline ends. In DNA, the CDR3 is TGCGCCAGCAGTAGGGCTAGCCCCCAAGGGTACAATGAGCAGTTCTTC. It translates to CASSRASPQGYNEQFF.

The chain links TRBV5-1 to TRBJ1-5, with 8 positions matching TRBD1. Germline V gene lookup returns CDR1 SGHRS and CDR2 YFSETQ. This CDR3 is built from 15 residues. The ends lost 0 bases at V and 3 bases at J; junction bases unmatched: 2. CDR3 region: CASSLGQGNNQPQHF. CDR3 in DNA: TGCGCCAGCAGCTTGGGACAGGGGAACAATCAGCCCCAGCATTTT. Based on the CDR3 plus reference TRBV5-1 and TRBJ1-5, the full variable domain is KAGVTQTPRYLIKTRGQQVTLSCSPISGHRSVSWYQQTPGQGLQFLFEYFSETQRNKGNFPGRFSGRQFSNSRSEMNVSTLELGDSALYLCASSLGQGNNQPQHFGDGTRLSIL.

The chain couples TRBV5-6 to TRBJ2-1; TRBD2 aligns across 9 bases. Germline assignment: CDR1 SGHDT and CDR2 YYEEEE. This CDR3 contains 15 residues. V trimming: 4 bases; J trimming: 7 bases; junction bases outside the gene matches: 9. CDR3 coding DNA: TGTGCCAGCAGCCCCTCAGCGGGGGGTTATAATGAGCAGTTCTTC. Translation gives CASSPSAGGYNEQFF.

The chain recombines TRBV27 with TRBJ2-7; no definite D call. CDR1 is MNHEY, CDR2 SMNVEV, per germline (reference sequence). This CDR3 is built from 14 residues. Trimming pared 6 bases from V and 3 bases from J, leaving 15 bases between. This CDR3 is CASSPEPPSYEQYF. The CDR3, as DNA: TGTGCCAGCAGCCCGGAGCCTCCCAGCTACGAGCAGTACTTC.

J is TRBJ2-1 and V is TRBV5-4; 14 bases agree with TRBD2. CDR3 length: 15 amino acids. Germline CDR1 is SGHNT and CDR2 is YYREEE (reference sequence). J gave up 9 bases and V 5 bases, and 7 bases lay outside the gene matches. The CDR3 loop reads CASRPGLAGVSEQFF. CDR3 DNA sequence: TGTGCCAGCAGACCGGGACTAGCGGGGGTCAGTGAGCAGTTCTTC.

This clone was detected once. This chain's CDR3 is CASSTGLAGGETQYF. In DNA form, the CDR3 reads TGTGCCAGCAGCACCGGACTAGCGGGAGGTGAGACCCAGTACTTC. This rearrangement joins TRBV11-3 to TRBJ2-5; 14 nucleotides match TRBD2. Germline values: CDR1 SGHNT, CDR2 YENEEA. The CDR3 runs to 15 residues. Losses at the gene ends were 5 bases for V and 5 bases for J; bases not matched to a gene: 4.

The genes are TRBV10-3 and TRBJ2-2; 7 bases are a match to TRBD2. The CDR3 sequence is 16 residues long. Germline values: CDR1 ENHRY, CDR2 SYGVKD. V lost 5 bases to trimming and J lost 2 bases; unmatched junction nucleotides: 8. CDR3 sequence: CAISRSGGSNTGELFF. CDR3 DNA sequence: TGTGCCATCAGTCGTTCGGGCGGGAGTAACACCGGGGAGCTGTTTTTT.

The V call is TRBV18, the J call TRBJ1-2; 10 nucleotides agree with TRBD1. V lost 3 bases and J lost 2; bases outside the gene matches: 6. The CDR3 is made up of 16 amino acids. Germline-derived CDR1 and CDR2 are KGHSH and LQKENI. CDR3: CASSPRQGAKNYGYTF. Here the CDR3 DNA reads TGTGCCAGCTCACCCCGACAGGGGGCGAAGAACTATGGCTACACCTTC.

The chain is built from TRBV10-2 and TRBJ1-5; D is unresolved. The germline V and J ends were trimmed by 0 bases and 4 bases, with 10 bases remaining between them. The V gene's germline CDR1 is WSHSY and CDR2 SAAADI. The CDR3 is 15 amino acids. CDR3 residues: CASSESSSGNQPQHF. In nucleotides, the CDR3 is TGCGCCAGCAGTGAGTCGTCGTCGGGAAATCAGCCCCAGCATTTT.

The gene calls are TRBV7-2 and TRBJ2-2, with 9 positions matching TRBD2. Per the germline V gene, CDR1 is SGHTA and CDR2 is FQGNSA. The CDR3 has 16 amino acids. V trimming: 5 bases; J trimming: 2 bases; junction bases outside the gene matches: 6. DNA for the CDR3: TGTGCCAGCAGCGCAAGACTAGCGGTAAACACCGGGGAGCTGTTTTTT. Translating it yields CASSARLAVNTGELFF.

This clone turned up a few times. The genes are TRBV7-2 and TRBJ2-7, with a weak D call TRBD1 (5 bases). CDR3 length: 14 amino acids. The V end was cut by 3 bases, the J end by 2 bases, with 11 bases between. The germline CDR1 and CDR2 sequences are SGHTA and FQGNSA. Here the CDR3 reads CASSLWTKTYEQYF. For the CDR3, the DNA is TGTGCCAGCAGCTTGTGGACAAAGACCTACGAGCAGTACTTC.

The chain couples TRBV9 to TRBJ2-5; 13 nucleotides align to TRBD2. The trim removed 0 bases at V and 3 bases at J, leaving 2 bases unmatched. The CDR3 is made up of 16 amino acids. Germline lookup yields CDR1 SGDLS and CDR2 YYNGEE. Here the CDR3 reads CASSVGGLAGEETQYF. As DNA, the CDR3 is TGTGCCAGCAGCGTAGGAGGACTAGCGGGGGAAGAGACCCAGTACTTC.

This chain joins TRBV25-1 and TRBJ2-7, with 10 bases that match TRBD1. The germline V gene has CDR1 MGHDK and CDR2 SYGVNS. Germline trimming cut 5 bases from V and 3 bases from J; bases unmatched to any gene: 4. CDR3 length equals 14 residues. CDR3 amino acids: CASSKGTGVYEQYF. In nucleotides, the CDR3 is TGTGCCAGCAGTAAAGGGACAGGGGTCTACGAGCAGTACTTC.

The V and J genes are TRBV6-5 and TRBJ2-1; TRBD1 matches 8 bases. V was clipped by 5 bases and J by 8 bases; unmatched bases: 5. The CDR3 extends over 13 amino acids. Germline V gives CDR1 MNHEY, CDR2 SVGAGI. The CDR3 protein is CASSTRGPDEQFF. CDR3 in DNA: TGTGCCAGCAGTACCAGGGGGCCGGATGAGCAGTTCTTC.

The rearrangement joins TRBV5-1 to TRBJ2-3; no reliable D call. The CDR3 totals 16 residues. Per the germline V gene, CDR1 is SGHRS and CDR2 is YFSETQ. With 3 bases removed from V and 1 base from J, the gap between germline ends came to 15 bases. In nucleotides, the CDR3 is TGCGCCAGCAGCTCTCAGGTCGGTACCCGCACAGATACGCAGTATTTT. This codes for CASSSQVGTRTDTQYF.

The CDR3 protein is CAWKISGYGYTF. CDR3 nucleotides: TGTGCCTGGAAGATATCGGGCTATGGCTACACCTTC. The V gene is TRBV30, the J gene TRBJ1-2; no clear D. This CDR3 has 12 residues. CDR1 and CDR2 (germline): GTSNPN, SVGIG (reference sequence). Trimming took off 4 bases at V and 4 bases at J, with 10 bases between the two ends.

J is TRBJ1-5 and V is TRBV6-6, with D unclear. The germline V gene has CDR1 MNHNY and CDR2 SVGAGI (reference sequence). The CDR3 consists of 15 residues. The germline V and J ends were trimmed by 2 bases and 2 bases, with 10 bases remaining between them. CDR3 DNA: TGTGCCAGCAGTTACGCGGAAGGAGGCAATCAGCCCCAGCATTTT. As protein: CASSYAEGGNQPQHF.

This clone was found once. The V gene is TRBV3-1 (or the pseudogene TRBV3-2), the J gene TRBJ2-1; 13 positions match TRBD2. Germline V gene lookup returns CDR1 LGHDT and CDR2 YNNKEL (reference sequence). Losses at the gene ends were 3 bases for V and 12 bases for J; bases not matched to a gene: 5. CDR3 length equals 14 residues. This chain's CDR3 is CASSQGGLAGAQFF. The CDR3 nucleotides are TGTGCCAGCAGCCAGGGCGGACTAGCGGGAGCGCAGTTCTTC.

The V call is TRBV7-9, the J call TRBJ2-2, with D maybe TRBD1 (5 bases). Germline lookup yields CDR1 SEHNR and CDR2 FQNEAQ (reference sequence). The V gene lost 2 bases and the J gene lost 2 bases, with 18 bases spanning the gap. The CDR3 length is 18 residues. The CDR3 loop is CASSLYPAQGGNTGELFF. The CDR3 nucleotides are TGTGCCAGCAGCTTATACCCTGCCCAGGGTGGAAACACCGGGGAGCTGTTTTTT.

This chain joins TRBV2 and TRBJ2-7; TRBD1 might be the D (5 bases). V was clipped by 4 bases and J by 3 bases, with 13 bases between them. The germline CDR1 and CDR2 sequences are SNHLY and FYNNEI. There are 14 residues in the CDR3. The CDR3 DNA sequence: TGTGCCAGCAGTGGATTGGCAGGGAACTACGAGCAGTACTTC. Amino acid sequence: CASSGLAGNYEQYF.